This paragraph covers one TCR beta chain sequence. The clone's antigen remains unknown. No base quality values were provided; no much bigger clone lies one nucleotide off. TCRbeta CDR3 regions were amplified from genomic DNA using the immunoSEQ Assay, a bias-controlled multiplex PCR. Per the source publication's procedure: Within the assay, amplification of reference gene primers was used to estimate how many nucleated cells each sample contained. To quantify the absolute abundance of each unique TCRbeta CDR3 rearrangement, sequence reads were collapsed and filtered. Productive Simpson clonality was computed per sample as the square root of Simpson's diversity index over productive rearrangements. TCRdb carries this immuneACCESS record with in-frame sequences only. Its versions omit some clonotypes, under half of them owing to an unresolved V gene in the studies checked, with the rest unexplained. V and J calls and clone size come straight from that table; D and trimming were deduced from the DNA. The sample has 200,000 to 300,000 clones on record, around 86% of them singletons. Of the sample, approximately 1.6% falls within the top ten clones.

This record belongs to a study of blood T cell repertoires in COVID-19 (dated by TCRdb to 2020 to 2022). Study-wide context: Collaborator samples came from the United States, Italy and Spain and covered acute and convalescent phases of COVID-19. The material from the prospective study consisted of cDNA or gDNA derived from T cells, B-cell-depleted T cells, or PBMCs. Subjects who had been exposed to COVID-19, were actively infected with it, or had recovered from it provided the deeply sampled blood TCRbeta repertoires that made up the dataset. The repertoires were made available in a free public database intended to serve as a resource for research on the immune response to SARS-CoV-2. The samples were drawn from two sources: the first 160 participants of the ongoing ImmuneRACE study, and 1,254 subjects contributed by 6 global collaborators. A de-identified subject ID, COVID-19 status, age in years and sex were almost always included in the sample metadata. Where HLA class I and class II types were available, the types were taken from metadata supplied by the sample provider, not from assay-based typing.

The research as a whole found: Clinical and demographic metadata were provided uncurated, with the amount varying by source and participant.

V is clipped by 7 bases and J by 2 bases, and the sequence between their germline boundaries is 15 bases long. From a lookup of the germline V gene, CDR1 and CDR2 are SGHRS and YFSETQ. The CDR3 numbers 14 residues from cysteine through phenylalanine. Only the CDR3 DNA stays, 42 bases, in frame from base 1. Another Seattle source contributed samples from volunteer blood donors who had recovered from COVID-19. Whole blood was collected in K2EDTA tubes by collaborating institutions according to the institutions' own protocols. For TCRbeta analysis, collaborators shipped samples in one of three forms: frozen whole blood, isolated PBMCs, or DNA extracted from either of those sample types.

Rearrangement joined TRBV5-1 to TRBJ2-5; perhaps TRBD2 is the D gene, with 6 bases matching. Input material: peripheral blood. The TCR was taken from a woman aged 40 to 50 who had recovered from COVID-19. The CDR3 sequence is CASRRDGGQETQYF. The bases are TGCGCCAGCCGCCGCGACGGGGGTCAAGAGACCCAGTACTTC.